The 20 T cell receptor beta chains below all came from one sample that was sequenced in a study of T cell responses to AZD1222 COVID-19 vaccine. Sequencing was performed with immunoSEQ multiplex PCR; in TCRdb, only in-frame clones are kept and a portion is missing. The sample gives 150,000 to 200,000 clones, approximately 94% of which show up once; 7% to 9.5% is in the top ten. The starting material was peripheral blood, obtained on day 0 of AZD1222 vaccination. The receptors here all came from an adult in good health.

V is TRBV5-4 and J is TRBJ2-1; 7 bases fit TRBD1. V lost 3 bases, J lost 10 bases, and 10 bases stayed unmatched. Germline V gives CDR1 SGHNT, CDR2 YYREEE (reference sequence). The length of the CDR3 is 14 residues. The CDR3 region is CASSSDPDREEQFF. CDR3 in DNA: TGTGCCAGCAGCTCAGACCCAGACAGGGAAGAGCAGTTCTTC.

CDR3 in amino acids: CASSLFRQGSGELFF. Here the CDR3 DNA reads TGTGCCAGCAGTTTATTTCGACAGGGGAGCGGGGAGCTGTTTTTT. J is TRBJ2-2 and V is TRBV28; 8 bases line up with TRBD1. The V gene end was trimmed by 1 base and the J gene end by 7 bases; junction bases not matched to a gene: 5. CDR3 length: 15 residues. Germline CDR1 reads MDHEN; CDR2 reads SYDVKM. Full variable domain (outside the CDR3, taken from reference TRBV28 and TRBJ2-2): DVKVTQSSRYLVKRTGEKVFLECVQDMDHENMFWYRQDPGLGLRLIYFSYDVKMKEKGDIPEGYSVSREKKERFSLILESASTNQTSMYLCASSLFRQGSGELFFGEGSRLTVL.

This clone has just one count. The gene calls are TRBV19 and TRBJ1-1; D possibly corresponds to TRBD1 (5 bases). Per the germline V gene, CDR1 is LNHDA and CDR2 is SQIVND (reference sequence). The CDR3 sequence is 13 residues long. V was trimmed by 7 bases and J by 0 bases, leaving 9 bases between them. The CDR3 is CASIPGVNTEAFF. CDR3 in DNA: TGTGCCAGTATACCGGGGGTGAACACTGAAGCTTTCTTT.

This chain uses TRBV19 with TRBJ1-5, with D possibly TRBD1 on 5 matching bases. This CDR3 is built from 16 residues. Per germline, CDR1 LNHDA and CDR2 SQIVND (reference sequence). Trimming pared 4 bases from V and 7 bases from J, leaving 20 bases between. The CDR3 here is CASSRGDGARIQPQHF. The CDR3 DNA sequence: TGTGCCAGTAGTAGGGGGGACGGAGCTAGGATACAGCCCCAGCATTTT.

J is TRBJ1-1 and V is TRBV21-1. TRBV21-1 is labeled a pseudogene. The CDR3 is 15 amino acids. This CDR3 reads CASSPIVGTRTEAFF. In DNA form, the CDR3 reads TGTGCCAGCAGCCCAATTGTAGGGACGAGGACTGAAGCTTTCTTT.

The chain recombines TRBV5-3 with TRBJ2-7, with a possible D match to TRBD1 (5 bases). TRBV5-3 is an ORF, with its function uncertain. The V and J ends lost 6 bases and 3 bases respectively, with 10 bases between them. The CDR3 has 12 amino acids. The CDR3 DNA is TGTGCCAGAACGCGTACAGGCTACGAGCAGTACTTC. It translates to CARTRTGYEQYF.

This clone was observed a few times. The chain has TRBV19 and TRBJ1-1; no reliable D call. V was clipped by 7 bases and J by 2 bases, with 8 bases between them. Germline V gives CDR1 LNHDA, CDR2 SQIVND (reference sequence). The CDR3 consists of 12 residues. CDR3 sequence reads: CASIRHNTEAFF. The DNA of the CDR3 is TGTGCCAGTATTAGACACAACACTGAAGCTTTCTTT.

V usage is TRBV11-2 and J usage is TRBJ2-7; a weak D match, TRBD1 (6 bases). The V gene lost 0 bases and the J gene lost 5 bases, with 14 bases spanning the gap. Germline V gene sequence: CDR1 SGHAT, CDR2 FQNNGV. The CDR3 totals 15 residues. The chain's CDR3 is CASSLDQGRGNEQYF. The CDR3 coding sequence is TGTGCCAGCAGCTTAGATCAGGGCAGGGGCAACGAGCAGTACTTC.

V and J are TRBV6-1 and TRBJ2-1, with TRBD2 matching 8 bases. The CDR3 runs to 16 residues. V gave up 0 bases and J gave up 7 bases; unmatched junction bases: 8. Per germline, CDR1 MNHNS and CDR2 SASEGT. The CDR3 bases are TGTGCCAGCAGTGAAGCGTCGAGCGGGAGCACGAATGAGCAGTTCTTC. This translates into CASSEASSGSTNEQFF.

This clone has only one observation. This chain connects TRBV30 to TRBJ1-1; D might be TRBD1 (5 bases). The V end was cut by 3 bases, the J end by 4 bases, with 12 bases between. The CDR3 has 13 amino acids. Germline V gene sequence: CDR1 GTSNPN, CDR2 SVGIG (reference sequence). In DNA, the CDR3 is TGTGCCTGGAGGATTACGGGGGGCACTGAAGCTTTCTTT. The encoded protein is CAWRITGGTEAFF.

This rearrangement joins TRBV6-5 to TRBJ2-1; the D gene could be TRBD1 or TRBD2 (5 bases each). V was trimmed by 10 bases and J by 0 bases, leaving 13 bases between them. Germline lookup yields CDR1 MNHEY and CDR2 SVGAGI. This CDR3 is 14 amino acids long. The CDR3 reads CATEGPSSYNEQFF. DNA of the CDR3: TGTGCCACAGAGGGGCCCAGCTCCTACAATGAGCAGTTCTTC.

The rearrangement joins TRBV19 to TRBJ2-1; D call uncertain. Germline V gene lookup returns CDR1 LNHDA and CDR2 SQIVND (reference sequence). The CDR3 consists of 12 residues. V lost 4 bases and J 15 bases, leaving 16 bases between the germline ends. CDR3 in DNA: TGTGCCAGTAGTAACGTATCACCCATCGTGTTCTTC. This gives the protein CASSNVSPIVFF.

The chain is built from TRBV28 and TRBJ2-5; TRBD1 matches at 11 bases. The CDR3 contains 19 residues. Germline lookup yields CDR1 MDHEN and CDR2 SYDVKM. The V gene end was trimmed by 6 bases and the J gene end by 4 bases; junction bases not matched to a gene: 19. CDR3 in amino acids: CASSRRPGQGVATGETQYF. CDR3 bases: TGTGCCAGCAGCCGACGACCGGGACAGGGGGTCGCCACAGGAGAGACCCAGTACTTC.

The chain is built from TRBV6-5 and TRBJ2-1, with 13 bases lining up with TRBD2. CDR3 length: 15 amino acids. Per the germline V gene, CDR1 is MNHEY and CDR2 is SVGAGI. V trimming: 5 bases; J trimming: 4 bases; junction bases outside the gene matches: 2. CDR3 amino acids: CASSTTSGRYNEQFF. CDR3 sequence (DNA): TGTGCCAGCAGTACGACTAGCGGGAGGTACAATGAGCAGTTCTTC.

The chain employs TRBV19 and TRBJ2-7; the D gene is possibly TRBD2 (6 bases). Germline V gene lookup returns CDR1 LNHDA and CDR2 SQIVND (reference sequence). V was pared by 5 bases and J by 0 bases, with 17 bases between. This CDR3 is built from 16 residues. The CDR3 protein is CASSGGGGASSYEQYF. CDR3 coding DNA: TGTGCCAGTAGTGGCGGAGGAGGGGCGAGCTCCTACGAGCAGTACTTC.

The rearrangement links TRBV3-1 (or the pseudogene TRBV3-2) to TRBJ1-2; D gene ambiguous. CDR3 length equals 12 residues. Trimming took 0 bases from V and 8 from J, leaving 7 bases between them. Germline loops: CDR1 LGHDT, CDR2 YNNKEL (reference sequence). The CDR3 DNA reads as TGTGCCAGCAGCCAAGATGGTGAAGGCTACACCTTC. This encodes CASSQDGEGYTF.

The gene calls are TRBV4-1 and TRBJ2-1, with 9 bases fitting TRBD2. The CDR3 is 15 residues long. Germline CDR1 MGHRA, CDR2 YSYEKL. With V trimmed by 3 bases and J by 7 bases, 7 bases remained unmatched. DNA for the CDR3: TGCGCCAGCAGCCAGCGGGAGGGCCTGTGGAATGAGCAGTTCTTC. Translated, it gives CASSQREGLWNEQFF.

The CDR3 region is CASAKTFDWGARGYGYTF. The CDR3 DNA reads TGTGCCAGCGCTAAAACTTTTGATTGGGGGGCCCGAGGCTATGGCTACACCTTC. The chain employs TRBV28 and TRBJ1-2; tentative D call: TRBD1 (6 bases). The CDR3 has 18 amino acids. V was pared by 8 bases and J by 4 bases, with 29 bases between. CDR1 MDHEN and CDR2 SYDVKM come from the germline V gene.

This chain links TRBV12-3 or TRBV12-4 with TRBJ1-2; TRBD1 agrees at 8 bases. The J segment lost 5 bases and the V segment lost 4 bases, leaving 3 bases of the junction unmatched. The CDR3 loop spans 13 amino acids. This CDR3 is CASSYRGKYGYTF. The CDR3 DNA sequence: TGTGCCAGCAGTTACAGGGGGAAATATGGCTACACCTTC.

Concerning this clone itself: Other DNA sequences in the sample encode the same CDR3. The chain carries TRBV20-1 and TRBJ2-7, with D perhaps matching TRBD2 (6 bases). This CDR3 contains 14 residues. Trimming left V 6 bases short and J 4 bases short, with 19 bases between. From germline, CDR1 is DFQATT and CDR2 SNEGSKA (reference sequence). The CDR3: CSASTLGGAYEQYF. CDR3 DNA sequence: TGCAGTGCCAGTACCCTCGGAGGGGCGTACGAGCAGTACTTC.